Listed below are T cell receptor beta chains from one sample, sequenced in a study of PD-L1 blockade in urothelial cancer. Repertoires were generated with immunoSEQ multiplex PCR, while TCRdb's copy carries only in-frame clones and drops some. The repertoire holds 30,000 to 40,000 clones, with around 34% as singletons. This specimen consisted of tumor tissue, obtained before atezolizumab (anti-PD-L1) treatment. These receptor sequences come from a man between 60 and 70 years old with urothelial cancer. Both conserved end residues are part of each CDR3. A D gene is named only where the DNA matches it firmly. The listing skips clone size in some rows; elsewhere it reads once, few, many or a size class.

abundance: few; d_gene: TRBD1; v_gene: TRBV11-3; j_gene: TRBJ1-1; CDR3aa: CASSFDRVPSTEAFF; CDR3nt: TGTGCCAGCAGCTTCGACAGGGTTCCCAGCACTGAAGCTTTCTTT
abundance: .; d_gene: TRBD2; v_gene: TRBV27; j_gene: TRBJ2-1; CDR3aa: CASTGLAGGDEQFF; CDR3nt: TGTGCCAGCACCGGGCTAGCGGGAGGGGATGAGCAGTTCTTC
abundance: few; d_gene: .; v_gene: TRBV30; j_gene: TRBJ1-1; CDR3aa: CAWRFRDTMNTEAFF; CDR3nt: TGTGCCTGGCGCTTCCGGGACACCATGAACACTGAAGCTTTCTTT
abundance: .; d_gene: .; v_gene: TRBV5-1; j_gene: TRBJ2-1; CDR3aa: CASSLGGTSYNEQFF; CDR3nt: TGCGCCAGCAGCTTGGGAGGAACCTCCTACAATGAGCAGTTCTTC
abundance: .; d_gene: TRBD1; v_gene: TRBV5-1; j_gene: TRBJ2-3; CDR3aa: CASSPGLGGRQGRSTDTQYF; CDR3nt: TGCGCCAGCAGCCCTGGACTGGGGGGTCGACAGGGGCGAAGCACAGATACGCAGTATTTT
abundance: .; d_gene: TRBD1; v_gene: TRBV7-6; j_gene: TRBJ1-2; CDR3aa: CASSLRRDSFGYGYTF; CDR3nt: TGTGCCAGCAGCTTGCGAAGGGACAGCTTTGGGTATGGCTACACCTTC
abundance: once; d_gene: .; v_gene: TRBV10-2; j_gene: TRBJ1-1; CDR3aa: CASSEWGGRRNTEAFF; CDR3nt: TGCGCCAGCAGTGAGTGGGGGGGACGTCGGAACACTGAAGCTTTCTTT
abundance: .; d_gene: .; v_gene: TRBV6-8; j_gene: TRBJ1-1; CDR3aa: CASSLEMGSEAFF; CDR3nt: TGTGCCAGCAGTCTGGAGATGGGTTCTGAAGCTTTCTTT
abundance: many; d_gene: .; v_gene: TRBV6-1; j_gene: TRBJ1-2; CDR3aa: CASSEGSGPIYGYTF; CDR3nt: TGTGCCAGCAGTGAAGGATCAGGGCCAATCTATGGCTACACCTTC
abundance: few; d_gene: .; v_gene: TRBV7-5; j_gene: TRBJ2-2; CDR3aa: CASSQDQRNTGELFF; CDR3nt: TGTGCCAGCAGCCAGGACCAGAGGAACACCGGGGAGCTGTTTTTT
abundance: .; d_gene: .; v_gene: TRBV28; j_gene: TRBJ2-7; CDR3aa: CASLGQGPTSYEQYF; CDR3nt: TGTGCCAGCCTTGGCCAGGGCCCTACCTCCTACGAGCAGTACTTC
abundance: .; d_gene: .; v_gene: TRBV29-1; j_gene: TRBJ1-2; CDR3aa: CSVDDWTSYGYTF; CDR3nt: TGCAGCGTTGATGACTGGACAAGCTATGGCTACACCTTC
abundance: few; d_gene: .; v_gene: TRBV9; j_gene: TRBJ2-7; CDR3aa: CASSDNRGPEQYF; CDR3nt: TGTGCCAGCAGCGACAACCGGGGCCCCGAGCAGTACTTC
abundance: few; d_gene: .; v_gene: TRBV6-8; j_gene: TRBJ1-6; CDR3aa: CASSYHTQGGSSYNSPLHF; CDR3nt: TGTGCCAGCAGTTACCACACCCAAGGGGGGAGCTCCTATAATTCACCCCTCCACTTT
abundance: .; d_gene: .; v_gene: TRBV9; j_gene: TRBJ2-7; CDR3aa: CASSVTPGVEQYF; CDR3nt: TGTGCCAGCAGCGTAACACCTGGGGTCGAGCAGTACTTC
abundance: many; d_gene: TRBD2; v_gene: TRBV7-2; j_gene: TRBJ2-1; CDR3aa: CASSLGNVLANPTYNEQFF; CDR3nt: TGTGCCAGCAGCTTAGGTAACGTACTAGCGAACCCAACCTACAATGAGCAGTTCTTC
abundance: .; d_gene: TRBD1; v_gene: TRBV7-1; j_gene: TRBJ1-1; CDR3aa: CASSLTGLGQGMMNTEAFF; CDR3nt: TGTGCCAGCAGCTTGACCGGCCTTGGACAGGGGATGATGAACACTGAAGCTTTCTTT
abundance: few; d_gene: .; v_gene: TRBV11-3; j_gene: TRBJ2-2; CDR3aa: CASSRTRLALTGELFF; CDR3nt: TGTGCCAGCAGTCGAACTCGTCTAGCGCTCACCGGGGAGCTGTTTTTT
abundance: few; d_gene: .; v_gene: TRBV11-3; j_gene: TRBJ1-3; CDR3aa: CASSPTRGAYGNTIYF; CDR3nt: TGTGCCAGCAGCCCGACTCGGGGGGCCTATGGAAACACCATATATTTT
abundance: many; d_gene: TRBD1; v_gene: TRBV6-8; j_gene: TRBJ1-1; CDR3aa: CAIGGGSGTEAFF; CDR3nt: TGTGCCATCGGAGGGGGCTCAGGCACTGAAGCTTTCTTT
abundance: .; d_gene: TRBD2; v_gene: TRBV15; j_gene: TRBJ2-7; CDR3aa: CATSRAGTSGGPYEQYF; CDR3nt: TGTGCCACCAGCAGAGCGGGCACTAGCGGGGGTCCCTACGAGCAGTACTTC
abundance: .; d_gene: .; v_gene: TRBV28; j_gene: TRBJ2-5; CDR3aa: CASSGRGAEIETQYF; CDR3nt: TGTGCCAGCAGTGGCCGCGGGGCGGAAATAGAGACCCAGTACTTC
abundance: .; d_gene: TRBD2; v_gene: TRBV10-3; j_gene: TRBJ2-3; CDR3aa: CATALQGQAGGDTQYF; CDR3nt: TGTGCCACCGCCCTTCAGGGTCAAGCGGGGGGTGATACGCAGTATTTT
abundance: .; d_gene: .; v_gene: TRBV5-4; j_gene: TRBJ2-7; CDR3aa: CASRPRSSYEQYF; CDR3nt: TGTGCCAGCAGGCCACGGAGCTCCTACGAGCAGTACTTC
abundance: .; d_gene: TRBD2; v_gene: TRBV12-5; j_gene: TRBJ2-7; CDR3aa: CASGPREGRTYEQYF; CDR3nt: TGTGCTAGTGGTCCGAGGGAGGGCCGAACCTACGAGCAGTACTTC
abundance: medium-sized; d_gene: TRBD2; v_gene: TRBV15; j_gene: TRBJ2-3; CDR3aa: CATSREAGSTDTQYF; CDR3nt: TGTGCCACCAGCAGAGAAGCGGGGAGCACAGATACGCAGTATTTT
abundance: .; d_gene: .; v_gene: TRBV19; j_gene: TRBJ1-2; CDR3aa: CASRQGDYGYTF; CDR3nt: TGTGCCAGTAGACAGGGTGACTATGGCTACACCTTC
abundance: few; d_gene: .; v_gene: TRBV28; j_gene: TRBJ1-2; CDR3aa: CASTFGTASYGYTF; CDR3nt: TGTGCCAGCACCTTCGGGACCGCCAGCTATGGCTACACCTTC
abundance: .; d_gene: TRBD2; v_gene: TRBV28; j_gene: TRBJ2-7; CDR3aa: CASSSQVLAGSPYEQYF; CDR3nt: TGTGCCAGCAGTTCTCAAGTATTAGCGGGATCACCCTACGAGCAGTACTTC
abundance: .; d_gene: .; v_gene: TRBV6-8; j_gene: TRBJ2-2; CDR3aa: CASRKGTDTGELFF; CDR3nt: TGTGCCAGCAGAAAGGGGACGGACACCGGGGAGCTGTTTTTT
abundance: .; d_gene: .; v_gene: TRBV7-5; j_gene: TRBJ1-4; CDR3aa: CATQERRQGLNEKLFF; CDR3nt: TGTGCCACGCAAGAACGAAGACAGGGACTTAATGAAAAACTGTTTTTT
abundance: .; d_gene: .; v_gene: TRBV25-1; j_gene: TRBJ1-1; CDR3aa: CASAPSRGVMNTEAFF; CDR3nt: TGTGCCAGCGCACCGTCTCGGGGGGTTATGAACACTGAAGCTTTCTTT
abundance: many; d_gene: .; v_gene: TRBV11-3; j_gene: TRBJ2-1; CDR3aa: CASSLKSGSYNEQFF; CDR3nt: TGTGCCAGCAGCTTGAAGTCGGGGTCCTACAATGAGCAGTTCTTC
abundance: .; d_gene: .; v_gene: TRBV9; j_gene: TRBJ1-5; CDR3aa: CASSADGEWYQPQHF; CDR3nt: TGTGCCAGCAGCGCAGACGGAGAGTGGTATCAGCCCCAGCATTTT
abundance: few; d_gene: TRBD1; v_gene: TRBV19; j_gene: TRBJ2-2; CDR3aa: CASRTTGFGTGELFF; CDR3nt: TGTGCCAGTAGAACGACAGGGTTCGGCACCGGGGAGCTGTTTTTT
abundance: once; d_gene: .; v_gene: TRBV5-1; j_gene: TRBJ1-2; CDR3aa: CASREEGNSYGYTF; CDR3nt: TGCGCCAGCAGAGAAGAAGGGAATTCCTATGGCTACACCTTC
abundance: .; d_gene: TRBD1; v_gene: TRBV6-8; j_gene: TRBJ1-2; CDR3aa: CASIPRLGQGRDGYTF; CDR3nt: TGTGCCAGCATCCCTAGGTTGGGACAGGGGCGGGATGGCTACACCTTC
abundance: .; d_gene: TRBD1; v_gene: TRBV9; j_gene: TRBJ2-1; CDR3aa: CASSVAFMTGGGEQFF; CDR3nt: TGTGCCAGCAGCGTAGCTTTTATGACAGGGGGCGGTGAGCAGTTCTTC
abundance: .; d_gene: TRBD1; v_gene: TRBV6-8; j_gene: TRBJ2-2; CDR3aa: CASREQGASTGELFF; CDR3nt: TGTGCCAGCAGAGAACAGGGGGCCAGCACCGGGGAGCTGTTTTTT
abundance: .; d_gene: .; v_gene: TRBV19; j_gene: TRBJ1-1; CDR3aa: CASSPPLRVLDTEAFF; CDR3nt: TGTGCCAGTAGTCCCCCTCTCAGGGTTTTAGACACTGAAGCTTTCTTT
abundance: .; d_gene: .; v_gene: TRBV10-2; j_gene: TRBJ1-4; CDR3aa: CASSAKDEKLFF; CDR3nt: TGCGCCAGCAGTGCCAAGGATGAAAAACTGTTTTTT
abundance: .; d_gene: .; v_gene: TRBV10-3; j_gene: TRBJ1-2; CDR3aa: CATIGGQQVYGYTF; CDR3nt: TGTGCCACCATTGGGGGGCAGCAAGTCTATGGCTACACCTTC
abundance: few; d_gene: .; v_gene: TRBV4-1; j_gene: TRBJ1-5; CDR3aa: CASSQNQGNQPQHF; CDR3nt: TGCGCCAGCAGCCAGAACCAGGGAAATCAGCCCCAGCATTTT
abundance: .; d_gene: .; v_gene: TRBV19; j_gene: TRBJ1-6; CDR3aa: CAGGSGLNSPLHF; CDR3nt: TGTGCCGGTGGGTCAGGGCTAAATTCACCCCTCCACTTT